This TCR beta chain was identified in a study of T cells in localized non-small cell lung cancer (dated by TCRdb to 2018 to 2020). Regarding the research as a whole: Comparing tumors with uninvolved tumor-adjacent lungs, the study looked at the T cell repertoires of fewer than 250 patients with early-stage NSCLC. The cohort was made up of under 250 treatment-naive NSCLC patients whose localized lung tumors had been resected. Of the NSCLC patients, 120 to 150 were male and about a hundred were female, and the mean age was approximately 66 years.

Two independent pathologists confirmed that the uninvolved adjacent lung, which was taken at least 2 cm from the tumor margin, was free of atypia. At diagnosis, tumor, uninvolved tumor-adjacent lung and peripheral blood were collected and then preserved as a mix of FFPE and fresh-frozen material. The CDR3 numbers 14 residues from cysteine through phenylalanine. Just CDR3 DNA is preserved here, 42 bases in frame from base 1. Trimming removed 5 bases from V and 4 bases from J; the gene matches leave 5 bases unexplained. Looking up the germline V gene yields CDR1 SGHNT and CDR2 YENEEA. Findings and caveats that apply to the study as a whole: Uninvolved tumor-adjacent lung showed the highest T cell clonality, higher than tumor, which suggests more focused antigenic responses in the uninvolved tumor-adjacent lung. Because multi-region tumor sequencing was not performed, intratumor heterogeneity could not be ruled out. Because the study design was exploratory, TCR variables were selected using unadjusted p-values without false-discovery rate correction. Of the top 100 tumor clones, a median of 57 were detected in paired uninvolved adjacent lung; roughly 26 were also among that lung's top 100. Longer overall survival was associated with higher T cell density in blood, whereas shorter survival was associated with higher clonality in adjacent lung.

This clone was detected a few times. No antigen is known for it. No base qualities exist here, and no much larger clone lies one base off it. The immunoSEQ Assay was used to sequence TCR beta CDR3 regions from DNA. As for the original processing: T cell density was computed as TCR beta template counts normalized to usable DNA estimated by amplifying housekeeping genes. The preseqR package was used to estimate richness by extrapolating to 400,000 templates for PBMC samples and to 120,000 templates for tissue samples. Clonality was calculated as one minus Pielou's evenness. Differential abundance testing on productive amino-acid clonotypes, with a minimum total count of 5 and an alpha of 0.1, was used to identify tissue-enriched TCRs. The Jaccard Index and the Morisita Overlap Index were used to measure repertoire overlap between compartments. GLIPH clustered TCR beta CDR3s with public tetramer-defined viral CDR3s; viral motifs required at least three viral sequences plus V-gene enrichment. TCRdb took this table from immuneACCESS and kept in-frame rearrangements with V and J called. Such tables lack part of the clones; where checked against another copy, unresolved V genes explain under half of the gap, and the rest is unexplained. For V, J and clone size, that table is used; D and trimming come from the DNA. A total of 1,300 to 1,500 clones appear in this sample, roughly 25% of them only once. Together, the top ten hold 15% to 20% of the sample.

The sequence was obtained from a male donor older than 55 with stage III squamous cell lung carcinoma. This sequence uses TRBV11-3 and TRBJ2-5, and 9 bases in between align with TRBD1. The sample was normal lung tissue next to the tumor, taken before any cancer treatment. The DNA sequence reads TGTGCCAGCAGCGACCTGACAGGGGGAGAGACCCAGTACTTC. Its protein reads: CASSDLTGGETQYF.